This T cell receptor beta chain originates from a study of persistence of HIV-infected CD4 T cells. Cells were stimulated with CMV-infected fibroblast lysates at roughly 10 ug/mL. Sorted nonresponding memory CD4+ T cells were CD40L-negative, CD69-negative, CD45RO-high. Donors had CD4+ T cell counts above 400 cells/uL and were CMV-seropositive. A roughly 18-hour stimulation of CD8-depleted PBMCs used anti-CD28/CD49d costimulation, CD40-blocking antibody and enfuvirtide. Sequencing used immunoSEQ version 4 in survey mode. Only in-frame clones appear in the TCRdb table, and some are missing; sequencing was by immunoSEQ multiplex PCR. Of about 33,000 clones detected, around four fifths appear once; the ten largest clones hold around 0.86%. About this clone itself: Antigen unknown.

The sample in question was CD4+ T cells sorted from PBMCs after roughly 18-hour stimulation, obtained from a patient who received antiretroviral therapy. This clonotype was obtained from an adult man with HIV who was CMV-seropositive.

CDR3 sequence reads: CASSAGTGGSEAFF. The CDR3 coding sequence is TGTGCCAGCAGTGCCGGGACAGGGGGCTCTGAAGCTTTCTTT. This chain links TRBV6-4 with TRBJ1-1; 12 bases are a match to TRBD1. CDR3 size: 14 residues. Per germline, CDR1 MRHNA and CDR2 SNTAGT. Unmatched junction bases numbered 3, after V lost 4 bases and J lost 6 bases.